This passage covers 26 T cell receptor beta chains from one sample sequenced in a study of cytomegalovirus exposure and HLA in healthy donors. It was with 60 Vbeta and 13 Jbeta primers that the PCR ran. TCRdb's copy holds only in-frame clones and misses some; the assay was immunoSEQ multiplex PCR. Of 180,000 or so clones listed, 82% were seen once; the top ten hold 1.5% to 1.7%. Input material: PBMCs. The source of these receptors is a middle-aged man in good health and CMV-seronegative.

The chain carries TRBV4-3 and TRBJ2-5, with D unresolved. This CDR3 region has 13 residues. V was cut by 1 base and J by 4 bases, with 7 bases left in between. Germline V gene sequence: CDR1 LGHNA, CDR2 YSLEER. The chain's CDR3 is CASSQGYRETQYF. For the CDR3, the DNA is TGCGCCAGCAGCCAAGGTTACAGAGAGACCCAGTACTTC.

This chain uses TRBV30 with TRBJ1-5; 11 bases line up with TRBD1. Trimming removed 0 bases from V and 7 bases from J; junction bases left unmatched: 8. The CDR3 has 16 residues. From germline, CDR1 is GTSNPN and CDR2 SVGIG (reference sequence). DNA of the CDR3: TGTGCCTGGAGTGTAAGGTTTGGGACAGGGGGGCAGCCCCAGCATTTT. Translated: CAWSVRFGTGGQPQHF.

The sample holds one count of this clone. The V call is TRBV5-4, the J call TRBJ2-1; 9 nucleotides match TRBD1. V was clipped by 4 bases and J by 7 bases; unmatched bases: 6. The CDR3 consists of 14 residues. The germline V gene encodes CDR1 SGHNT and CDR2 YYREEE (reference sequence). The CDR3 sequence is CASSTGTGKNEQFF. The CDR3 nucleotides read TGTGCCAGCAGCACCGGGACAGGGAAAAATGAGCAGTTCTTC.

This sequence joins TRBV30 and TRBJ1-4, with a possible D match to TRBD1 (6 bases). CDR1 is GTSNPN and CDR2 is SVGIG in the germline V gene (reference sequence). This CDR3 contains 17 residues. The V gene lost 0 bases and the J gene lost 3 bases, with 17 bases spanning the gap. The CDR3 reads CAWSVRAGVSSNEKLFF. DNA for the CDR3: TGTGCCTGGAGTGTAAGGGCAGGGGTTAGTTCTAATGAAAAACTGTTTTTT. The full variable domain, completed using reference TRBV30 and TRBJ1-4, is SQTIHQWPATLVQPVGSPLSLECTVEGTSNPNLYWYRQAAGRGLQLLFYSVGIGQISSEVPQNLSASRPQDRQFILSSKKLLLSDSGFYLCAWSVRAGVSSNEKLFFGSGTQLSVL.

The chain combines TRBV11-2 with TRBJ2-7, with D unresolved. Germline lookup yields CDR1 SGHAT and CDR2 FQNNGV. Trimming left V 1 base short and J 0 bases short, with 7 bases between. The CDR3 is 14 residues long. CDR3 in amino acids: CASSLGRNSYEQYF. In nucleotides, the CDR3 is TGTGCCAGCAGCTTAGGCAGGAACTCCTACGAGCAGTACTTC.

The CDR3, as DNA: TGTGCCAGCAGCCCTACTAGCGGGAGTTACAATGAGCAGTTCTTC. Translated: CASSPTSGSYNEQFF. The rearrangement joins TRBV5-4 to TRBJ2-1, with 11 bases that match TRBD2. CDR1 is SGHNT, CDR2 YYREEE, per germline (reference sequence). This CDR3 has 15 residues. V trimming: 4 bases; J trimming: 4 bases; junction bases outside the gene matches: 4. The full variable domain, in which reference TRBV5-4 and TRBJ2-1 provide the parts outside the CDR3, is ETGVTQSPTHLIKTRGQQVTLRCSSQSGHNTVSWYQQALGQGPQFIFQYYREEENGRGNFPPRFSGLQFPNYSSELNVNALELDDSALYLCASSPTSGSYNEQFFGPGTRLTVL.

The V call is TRBV6-5, the J call TRBJ1-1, with a weak D call TRBD1 (5 bases). Germline V gene data show CDR1 as MNHEY and CDR2 as SVGAGI. The CDR3 has 12 amino acids. Trimming took off 6 bases at V and 11 bases at J, with 16 bases between the two ends. The CDR3 nucleotides are TGTGCCAGCAGGGATCAGGGTGCCCGGGCTTTCTTT. Translated, it gives CASRDQGARAFF.

There are a few counts of this clone. Here the CDR3 reads CASSQKGASGNTIYF. The CDR3 coding sequence is TGCGCCAGCAGCCAGAAGGGGGCTTCTGGAAACACCATATATTTT. The V call is TRBV4-1, the J call TRBJ1-3, with 7 bases aligning to TRBD1. This CDR3 has 15 residues. V was clipped by 3 bases and J by 1 base; unmatched bases: 3. Germline lookup yields CDR1 MGHRA and CDR2 YSYEKL.

The chain links TRBV6-5 to TRBJ2-7, with a tentative D call TRBD2 (7 bases). Per the germline V gene, CDR1 is MNHEY and CDR2 is SVGAGI. V lost 7 bases and J 1 base, leaving 17 bases between the germline ends. The CDR3 has 15 amino acids. The CDR3 coding sequence is TGTGCCAGCACATGGGAGGGGGGTAAGTCCTACGAGCAGTACTTC. It yields the protein CASTWEGGKSYEQYF.

The rearrangement uses TRBV5-1 and TRBJ2-3; perhaps TRBD2 as D (6 bases). Germline V gene sequence: CDR1 SGHRS, CDR2 YFSETQ. The CDR3 loop spans 14 amino acids. The germline V and J ends were trimmed by 0 bases and 4 bases, with 9 bases remaining between them. CDR3 bases: TGCGCCAGCAGCTTGGAACGGGGGTCAGATACGCAGTATTTT. It codes for CASSLERGSDTQYF.

This chain links TRBV9 with TRBJ2-6, with TRBD1 as a possible D gene (6 bases). The germline V gene encodes CDR1 SGDLS and CDR2 YYNGEE. V dropped 5 bases and J dropped 0 bases, with 12 bases sitting between them. This CDR3 is built from 16 residues. In DNA form, the CDR3 reads TGTGCCAGCAGATATACAGGGCTCTCTGGGGCCAACGTCCTGACTTTC. Protein: CASRYTGLSGANVLTF.

The chain has TRBV4-2 and TRBJ2-2; 9 bases line up with TRBD2. The germline CDR1 and CDR2 sequences are LGHNA and YNFKEQ. This CDR3 is built from 18 residues. V lost 0 bases to trimming and J lost 8 bases; unmatched junction nucleotides: 13. The chain's CDR3 is CASSQDRVGGGVGGELFF. CDR3 DNA sequence: TGTGCCAGCAGCCAAGATCGGGTCGGCGGGGGGGTTGGTGGGGAGCTGTTTTTT.

This clone was seen once. This rearrangement joins TRBV13 to TRBJ2-1, with 13 bases lining up with TRBD2. The V and J ends lost 5 bases and 8 bases, in that order; junction bases with no gene match: 6. The CDR3 has 15 amino acids. In germline, CDR1 is PRHDT, CDR2 FYEKMQ (reference sequence). Here the CDR3 reads CASSPRTSGRDEQFF. The CDR3 region has the DNA TGTGCCAGCAGCCCCCGGACTAGCGGGAGAGATGAGCAGTTCTTC.

V and J are TRBV6-6 and TRBJ2-5, with TRBD2 matching 15 bases. V was clipped by 4 bases and J by 4 bases; unmatched bases: 4. The CDR3 runs to 16 residues. Germline assignment: CDR1 MNHNY and CDR2 SVGAGI (reference sequence). In DNA form, the CDR3 reads TGTGCCAGCAGTTTTCGGACTAGCGGGAGGGGAGAGACCCAGTACTTC. Amino acids: CASSFRTSGRGETQYF.

The V call is TRBV28, the J call TRBJ2-5; TRBD1 matches 7 bases. From germline, CDR1 is MDHEN and CDR2 SYDVKM. V lost 3 bases and J lost 3; bases outside the gene matches: 4. This CDR3 spans 14 amino acids. The CDR3, as DNA: TGTGCCAGCAGTTTCAGGGGGTGGGAAGAGACCCAGTACTTC. Translated, it gives CASSFRGWEETQYF.

The chain couples TRBV29-1 to TRBJ2-4; possibly TRBD2 for D (5 bases). The CDR3 runs to 11 residues. V dropped 6 bases and J dropped 6 bases, with 9 bases sitting between them. Germline CDR1 reads SQVTM; CDR2 reads ANQGSEA. In nucleotides, the CDR3 is TGCAGCGTGTTGGGAGTAAACATTCAGTACTTC. It encodes CSVLGVNIQYF.

The rearrangement joins TRBV5-1 to TRBJ2-1; TRBD1 is a possible D gene (5 bases). Trimming took off 4 bases at V and 2 bases at J, with 13 bases between the two ends. The CDR3 is 15 amino acids. Looked up from germline, CDR1 is SGHRS and CDR2 is YFSETQ. In nucleotides, the CDR3 is TGCGCCAGCAGCGCCCAGGGCCCCCCCTACAATGAGCAGTTCTTC. Encoded protein: CASSAQGPPYNEQFF.

CDR3 nucleotides: TGTGCCAGCAGCCCCCCCGGCGGGGGGAGCATTCAGTACTTC. Protein product: CASSPPGGGSIQYF. This sequence joins TRBV7-2 and TRBJ2-4; 8 bases are a match to TRBD2. Germline CDR1 SGHTA, CDR2 FQGNSA. The CDR3 is 14 amino acids. Unmatched junction bases numbered 9, after V lost 5 bases and J lost 9 bases.

This rearrangement joins TRBV4-1 to TRBJ2-7, with 8 bases fitting TRBD2. The CDR3 covers 15 residues. Trimming removed 4 bases from V and 2 bases from J; junction bases left unmatched: 7. Germline V CDR1 and CDR2: MGHRA, YSYEKL. The CDR3 spells CASSPPSGGAYEQYF. The CDR3 DNA reads as TGCGCCAGCAGCCCCCCAAGCGGGGGAGCCTACGAGCAGTACTTC.

In this sample, this clone turned up a few times. The genes are TRBV15 and TRBJ2-5, with a possible D match to TRBD1 (5 bases). This CDR3 is 16 amino acids long. Germline CDR1 and CDR2: LNHNV and YYDKDF (reference sequence). Trimming took off 0 bases at V and 5 bases at J, with 16 bases between the two ends. The CDR3 protein is CATSRDDSLFRETQYF. CDR3 DNA sequence: TGTGCCACCAGCAGAGACGACAGTTTATTTAGGGAGACCCAGTACTTC.

This clone was detected only a few times. V is TRBV6-1 and J is TRBJ1-5; D ambiguous. Looked up from germline, CDR1 is MNHNS and CDR2 is SASEGT. The CDR3 sequence is 12 residues long. V lost 5 bases, J lost 3 bases, and 5 bases lay in between. The CDR3 loop is CASSSYNQPQHF. The CDR3 coding sequence is TGTGCCAGCAGTTCCTACAATCAGCCCCAGCATTTT.

DNA for the CDR3: TGTGCCAGCAGTTTCCACGACAGGGATTACACTGAAGCTTTCTTT. Residues: CASSFHDRDYTEAFF. This chain uses TRBV28 with TRBJ1-1; 7 bases fit TRBD1. This CDR3 comprises 15 residues. V lost 3 bases, J lost 3 bases, and 7 bases stayed unmatched. CDR1 and CDR2 (germline): MDHEN, SYDVKM.

V is TRBV10-3 and J is TRBJ2-7; TRBD1 matches at 7 bases. With V trimmed by 10 bases and J by 3 bases, 15 bases remained unmatched. The CDR3 extends over 15 amino acids. CDR1 and CDR2 (germline): ENHRY, SYGVKD. The CDR3 bases are TGTGCCACCAGGGACAGTACACACAATTACTACGAGCAGTACTTC. Amino acids: CATRDSTHNYYEQYF.

This rearrangement joins TRBV28 to TRBJ1-5; D gene uncertain. The germline V and J ends were trimmed by 5 bases and 4 bases, with 6 bases remaining between them. CDR1 is MDHEN and CDR2 is SYDVKM in the germline V gene. This CDR3 is built from 12 residues. For the CDR3, the DNA is TGTGCCAGCAGTCCCCCTAATCAGCCCCAGCATTTT. It codes for CASSPPNQPQHF.

This chain joins TRBV5-6 and TRBJ1-5; 11 bases map to TRBD1. The CDR3 covers 15 residues. CDR1 is SGHDT, CDR2 YYEEEE, per germline. The ends lost 2 bases at V and 6 bases at J; junction bases unmatched: 4. CDR3 sequence reads: CASSFGTGGPQPQHF. The CDR3 nucleotides are TGTGCCAGCAGCTTTGGGACAGGGGGTCCTCAGCCCCAGCATTTT.

The table lists this clone with a count of one. The rearrangement links TRBV6-6 to TRBJ2-5; D may be TRBD2 (6 bases). Trimming left V 0 bases short and J 4 bases short, with 12 bases between. The length of the CDR3 is 15 residues. Germline assignment: CDR1 MNHNY and CDR2 SVGAGI (reference sequence). The CDR3 DNA is TGTGCCAGCAGTTACTCTGGGGAGGATGTAGAGACCCAGTACTTC. Protein product: CASSYSGEDVETQYF.